This TCR beta chain stems from a study of blood T cells in healthy people across ages. This clonotype has just a few counts. As yet, its antigen is unknown. The second PCR ran roughly 6 to 11 cycles with a sample-barcoded 5' primer and J-beta primers. TCRdb called the 5' RACE reads again in MiXCR, with one record for every CDR3 protein. Altogether around 1,800,000 distinct CDR3 sequences are present, 39% being singletons, with the ten largest covering roughly 23%. CDR1 and CDR2 (germline): KGHDR, SFDVKD. Trimming took 4 bases from V and 8 from J, leaving 13 bases between them. The CDR3 spans 13 residues. Broader study findings: Older age went with lower TCR beta diversity per million T cells, in a roughly linear way. The long-lived group displayed more naive CD4+ cells, plus higher diversity, than the aged donors did.

The V call is TRBV24-1, the J call TRBJ1-2; no firm D call. The sample comprised blood. This TCR derives from a human donor in good health. CDR3 DNA sequence: TGTGCCACCAGTGACGAGTATCTCCGGGGCTACACCTTC. Its translation: CATSDEYLRGYTF.